The rows below give T cell receptor beta chains drawn from one sample of a study of cytomegalovirus exposure and HLA in healthy donors. The method was immunoSEQ multiplex PCR; TCRdb's version includes in-frame clones alone and lacks a portion of them. The sample comprises approximately 160,000 clones, approximately 96% of which are singletons, and around 0.9% rests with the top ten. The sample comprised PBMCs. The receptor set was obtained from a woman aged 18-35 years in good health and CMV-seronegative. The CDR3 runs from the conserved cysteine through the conserved F or W. Each record gives: V gene, CDR3 length, D gene, J gene, CDR3 DNA, CDR3 protein. A D gene is named only where the DNA matches it firmly.

v_call: TRBV27; cdr3_length: 17; d_call: TRBD1; j_call: TRBJ1-2; cdr3_nt: TGTGCCAGCAGTTTGATAGGGACAGGGGGCGCGAACTATGGCTACACCTTC; cdr3_aa: CASSLIGTGGANYGYTF
v_call: TRBV7-2; cdr3_length: 13; d_call: TRBD1; j_call: TRBJ2-7; cdr3_nt: TGTGCCAGCAGCATAGGGACAGGGCGCGAGCAGTACTTC; cdr3_aa: CASSIGTGREQYF
v_call: TRBV6-4; cdr3_length: 14; d_call: TRBD1; j_call: TRBJ1-6; cdr3_nt: TGTGCCAGCAGATCAGACAGGGATAATTCACCCCTCCACTTT; cdr3_aa: CASRSDRDNSPLHF
v_call: TRBV9; cdr3_length: 15; d_call: TRBD2; j_call: TRBJ2-1; cdr3_nt: TGTGCCAGCAGCGAGGGACTAGCGGGGGGTGCTGAGCAGTTCTTC; cdr3_aa: CASSEGLAGGAEQFF
v_call: TRBV9; cdr3_length: 14; d_call: TRBD1; j_call: TRBJ1-6; cdr3_nt: TGTGCCAGCAGCCTTGACAGGGGGCGATCACCCCTCCACTTT; cdr3_aa: CASSLDRGRSPLHF
v_call: TRBV5-8; cdr3_length: 19; d_call: -; j_call: TRBJ1-5; cdr3_nt: TGTGCCAGCAGCTCCCTCCTCTCCGACACGAGATATAGCAATCAGCCCCAGCATTTT; cdr3_aa: CASSSLLSDTRYSNQPQHF
v_call: TRBV27; cdr3_length: 12; d_call: -; j_call: TRBJ2-7; cdr3_nt: TGTGCCAGCAGCCCGAGGCCCTACGAGCAGTACTTC; cdr3_aa: CASSPRPYEQYF
v_call: TRBV6-5; cdr3_length: 13; d_call: -; j_call: TRBJ2-1; cdr3_nt: TGTGCCAGCAGTTTGACAGCTTACAATGAGCAGTTCTTC; cdr3_aa: CASSLTAYNEQFF
v_call: TRBV2; cdr3_length: 12; d_call: -; j_call: TRBJ1-1; cdr3_nt: TGTGCCAGCAGTGTCCTGGCAGGGGAAGCTTTCTTT; cdr3_aa: CASSVLAGEAFF
v_call: TRBV4-1; cdr3_length: 15; d_call: -; j_call: TRBJ1-5; cdr3_nt: TGCGCCAGCAGCCAAGTGGCACAGGAAAATCAGCCCCAGCATTTT; cdr3_aa: CASSQVAQENQPQHF
v_call: TRBV9; cdr3_length: 9; d_call: -; j_call: TRBJ2-3; cdr3_nt: TGTGCCAGCACGGATACGCAGTATTTT; cdr3_aa: CASTDTQYF
v_call: TRBV27; cdr3_length: 16; d_call: -; j_call: TRBJ1-1; cdr3_nt: TGTGCCAGCAGTTTCCTCCCGACAGGATCGAACACTGAAGCTTTCTTT; cdr3_aa: CASSFLPTGSNTEAFF
v_call: TRBV2; cdr3_length: 14; d_call: TRBD1; j_call: TRBJ2-3; cdr3_nt: TGTGCCAGCAGTGTTGAACAGGGGGCATATACGCAGTATTTT; cdr3_aa: CASSVEQGAYTQYF
v_call: TRBV11-3; cdr3_length: 15; d_call: TRBD1; j_call: TRBJ2-7; cdr3_nt: TGTGCCAGCAGCCGCGGGACAGGGAGCTCCTACGAGCAGTACTTC; cdr3_aa: CASSRGTGSSYEQYF
v_call: TRBV7-9; cdr3_length: 15; d_call: -; j_call: TRBJ1-2; cdr3_nt: TGTGCCAGCAGCTTAGCCACAGGGTTCAACTATGGCTACACCTTC; cdr3_aa: CASSLATGFNYGYTF
v_call: TRBV5-1; cdr3_length: 14; d_call: TRBD1; j_call: TRBJ1-2; cdr3_nt: TGCGCCAGCAGCTTGGTCAGGGGGCGGTATGGCTACACCTTC; cdr3_aa: CASSLVRGRYGYTF
v_call: TRBV4-1; cdr3_length: 13; d_call: -; j_call: TRBJ1-2; cdr3_nt: TGCGCCAGCAGCCAAGATCGGACTGATGGCTACACCTTC; cdr3_aa: CASSQDRTDGYTF
v_call: TRBV18; cdr3_length: 14; d_call: -; j_call: TRBJ2-2; cdr3_nt: TGTGCCAGCTCACCCAGGAAGAACACCGGGGAGCTGTTTTTT; cdr3_aa: CASSPRKNTGELFF
v_call: TRBV7-9; cdr3_length: 14; d_call: -; j_call: TRBJ2-7; cdr3_nt: TGTGCCAGCAGCCCCGCAGTCGGGAACTACGAGCAGTACTTC; cdr3_aa: CASSPAVGNYEQYF
v_call: TRBV4-3; cdr3_length: 15; d_call: TRBD2; j_call: TRBJ2-7; cdr3_nt: TGCGCCAGCAGCCCAGGGCCGGGGGGTTCCTACGAGCAGTACTTC; cdr3_aa: CASSPGPGGSYEQYF
v_call: TRBV7-6; cdr3_length: 18; d_call: TRBD1; j_call: TRBJ2-5; cdr3_nt: TGTGCCAGCAGCTTAGTTCGAAGAGGACAGGGTTTTGGAGAGACCCAGTACTTC; cdr3_aa: CASSLVRRGQGFGETQYF